These T cell receptor beta chains were read from a single sample in a study of T cells after somatic rescue of genetic block. Libraries were prepared by immunoSEQ multiplex PCR; TCRdb keeps only in-frame clonotypes and omits some of them. The data hold 110,000 or so clones, with 80% to 95% observed a single time. Sequencing input: peripheral blood mononuclear cells (PBMCs). The source of these receptors is a woman aged 18-35 years. Each CDR3 is given with its conserved first and last residue. The D gene is left open where the match is weak. Only some rows state a clone size, as once, few, many or a class for expanded clones.

d_gene: NA
abundance: NA
v_gene: TRBV27
j_gene: TRBJ1-4
CDR3nt: TGTGCCAGCAGTCTTTACTACCCCAGAACTGTTAATGAAAAACTGTTTTTT
CDR3aa: CASSLYYPRTVNEKLFF

d_gene: NA
abundance: NA
v_gene: TRBV18
j_gene: TRBJ1-4
CDR3nt: TGTGCCAGCTCACTCGGACAGATTGAAAAACTGTTTTTT
CDR3aa: CASSLGQIEKLFF

d_gene: NA
abundance: NA
v_gene: TRBV7-9
j_gene: TRBJ1-1
CDR3nt: TGTGCCAGCAGCTGGGCGACTACCTCCGGAACTGAAGCTTTCTTT
CDR3aa: CASSWATTSGTEAFF

d_gene: NA
abundance: NA
v_gene: TRBV27
j_gene: TRBJ2-7
CDR3nt: TGTGCCAGCAGACCGGACAGAAACCCGCGAGGCGAGCAGTACTTC
CDR3aa: CASRPDRNPRGEQYF

d_gene: NA
abundance: NA
v_gene: TRBV11-3
j_gene: TRBJ2-1
CDR3nt: TGTGCCAGCAGCTTAGATCGGGGGCCCAATGAGCAGTTCTTC
CDR3aa: CASSLDRGPNEQFF

d_gene: TRBD1
abundance: NA
v_gene: TRBV5-1
j_gene: TRBJ2-5
CDR3nt: TGCGCCAGCAGCATGGGACAGCAGGGAGTAAGAGAGACCCAGTACTTC
CDR3aa: CASSMGQQGVRETQYF

d_gene: NA
abundance: once
v_gene: TRBV5-1
j_gene: TRBJ2-2
CDR3nt: TGCGCCAGCGGCGGTCAGGGCAACACCGGGGAGCTGTTTTTT
CDR3aa: CASGGQGNTGELFF

d_gene: NA
abundance: NA
v_gene: TRBV4-3
j_gene: TRBJ2-6
CDR3nt: TGCGCCAGCAGCCAATTACCCAGCTCTGGGGCCAACGTCCTGACTTTC
CDR3aa: CASSQLPSSGANVLTF

d_gene: NA
abundance: NA
v_gene: TRBV15
j_gene: TRBJ2-2
CDR3nt: TGTGCCACCAGCAGAGATGGGAGCGCCTATAACACCGGGGAGCTGTTTTTT
CDR3aa: CATSRDGSAYNTGELFF

d_gene: TRBD2
abundance: NA
v_gene: TRBV5-4
j_gene: TRBJ2-3
CDR3nt: TGTGCCAGCAGCCCGGGAGGCAGGTCCACAGATACGCAGTATTTT
CDR3aa: CASSPGGRSTDTQYF

d_gene: TRBD1
abundance: NA
v_gene: TRBV14
j_gene: TRBJ1-2
CDR3nt: TGTGCCAGCAGCCAGAACAGGGGGCTCTATGGCTACACCTTC
CDR3aa: CASSQNRGLYGYTF

d_gene: NA
abundance: NA
v_gene: TRBV20-1
j_gene: TRBJ2-7
CDR3nt: TGCAGTGTTCCCTTCAGGGTCGGGCAGTACTTC
CDR3aa: CSVPFRVGQYF

d_gene: TRBD1
abundance: NA
v_gene: TRBV5-1
j_gene: TRBJ1-1
CDR3nt: TGCGCCAGCAGCGTAGACAGGGGCGGTTCTGAAGCTTTCTTT
CDR3aa: CASSVDRGGSEAFF

d_gene: NA
abundance: NA
v_gene: TRBV7-9
j_gene: TRBJ2-3
CDR3nt: TGTGCCAGCGGCCGCAGCACAGATACGCAGTATTTT
CDR3aa: CASGRSTDTQYF

d_gene: NA
abundance: NA
v_gene: TRBV7-9
j_gene: TRBJ2-1
CDR3nt: TGTGCCAGCAGCTTAGAGGAGGGGGTGGGCGGCTCCTACAATGAGCAGTTCTTC
CDR3aa: CASSLEEGVGGSYNEQFF

d_gene: NA
abundance: NA
v_gene: TRBV29-1
j_gene: TRBJ1-4
CDR3nt: TGCAGCGTCTCCGATGACGGAGACAGGGAAAAACTGTTTTTT
CDR3aa: CSVSDDGDREKLFF

d_gene: NA
abundance: NA
v_gene: TRBV11-2
j_gene: TRBJ2-5
CDR3nt: TGTGCCAGCAGCTTACGCGTCAGGGAGACCCAGTACTTC
CDR3aa: CASSLRVRETQYF

d_gene: NA
abundance: NA
v_gene: TRBV7-9
j_gene: TRBJ1-5
CDR3nt: TGTGCCAGCAGCTTAGGTTGGGACGGTAGCAATCAGCCCCAGCATTTT
CDR3aa: CASSLGWDGSNQPQHF

d_gene: NA
abundance: once
v_gene: TRBV6-5
j_gene: TRBJ1-3
CDR3nt: TGTGCCAGCAGCCCTTCGTCTGGAAACACCATATATTTT
CDR3aa: CASSPSSGNTIYF

d_gene: TRBD2
abundance: NA
v_gene: TRBV5-6
j_gene: TRBJ2-3
CDR3nt: TGTGCCAGCAGCTTTACAGCGGGGGGTCCCACAGATACGCAGTATTTT
CDR3aa: CASSFTAGGPTDTQYF

d_gene: TRBD2
abundance: once
v_gene: TRBV10-3
j_gene: TRBJ2-5
CDR3nt: TGTGCCATCAGTGACCCGGGGGGGAACCGAGAGACCCAGTACTTC
CDR3aa: CAISDPGGNRETQYF

d_gene: TRBD1
abundance: NA
v_gene: TRBV30
j_gene: TRBJ1-1
CDR3nt: TGTGCCTCAACTCACAGGGGCGCTGAAGCTTTCTTT
CDR3aa: CASTHRGAEAFF

d_gene: NA
abundance: NA
v_gene: TRBV9
j_gene: TRBJ2-5
CDR3nt: TGTGCCAGCAGCGTCGCCTGGCGGAGCAGAGGAGAGACCCAGTACTTC
CDR3aa: CASSVAWRSRGETQYF

d_gene: NA
abundance: NA
v_gene: TRBV7-3
j_gene: TRBJ2-5
CDR3nt: TGTGCCAGCAGCTTAACCCCAGGGGCCGCGGAGACCCAGTACTTC
CDR3aa: CASSLTPGAAETQYF

d_gene: TRBD1
abundance: once
v_gene: TRBV2
j_gene: TRBJ1-4
CDR3nt: TGTGCCGGACAGGGCCTCGGCCGAGAAAAACTGTTTTTT
CDR3aa: CAGQGLGREKLFF

d_gene: NA
abundance: NA
v_gene: TRBV7-2
j_gene: TRBJ2-5
CDR3nt: TGTGCCAGCAGCTTAGGGGCCGGGGAAGGGCAAGAGACCCAGTACTTC
CDR3aa: CASSLGAGEGQETQYF

d_gene: TRBD1
abundance: NA
v_gene: TRBV9
j_gene: TRBJ2-2
CDR3nt: TGTGCCAGCAGCTCGGACAGGGGACGCGGGGAGCTGTTTTTT
CDR3aa: CASSSDRGRGELFF

d_gene: NA
abundance: NA
v_gene: TRBV2
j_gene: TRBJ2-1
CDR3nt: TGTGCCAGCAGTGAAGGGAGTCCTAGCTTTCACAATGAGCAGTTCTTC
CDR3aa: CASSEGSPSFHNEQFF

d_gene: TRBD1
abundance: once
v_gene: TRBV28
j_gene: TRBJ1-5
CDR3nt: TGTGCCAGCAGGCCCCCGGACAGGGACAATCAGCCCCAGCATTTT
CDR3aa: CASRPPDRDNQPQHF

d_gene: TRBD1
abundance: NA
v_gene: TRBV5-4
j_gene: TRBJ1-1
CDR3nt: TGTGCCAGCAGCTCACCCGGGACAGGGTACGTGGACACTGAAGCTTTCTTT
CDR3aa: CASSSPGTGYVDTEAFF

d_gene: NA
abundance: NA
v_gene: TRBV19
j_gene: TRBJ1-5
CDR3nt: TGTGCCTCCACTAGGGCAAGAGGAAATCAGCCCCAGCATTTT
CDR3aa: CASTRARGNQPQHF

d_gene: NA
abundance: NA
v_gene: TRBV28
j_gene: TRBJ2-7
CDR3nt: TGTGCCAGCAGTTTACGGCGGGGCCCGGGGGCCTACGAGCAGTACTTC
CDR3aa: CASSLRRGPGAYEQYF

d_gene: NA
abundance: NA
v_gene: TRBV5-6
j_gene: TRBJ2-5
CDR3nt: TGTGCCAGCAGCTTGGTCAGGCGAGAAGAGACCCAGTACTTC
CDR3aa: CASSLVRREETQYF

d_gene: TRBD2
abundance: NA
v_gene: TRBV2
j_gene: TRBJ2-7
CDR3nt: TGTGCCAGCAGTGGGGGGGGTCGCATCCCCTACGAGCAGTACTTC
CDR3aa: CASSGGGRIPYEQYF

d_gene: NA
abundance: NA
v_gene: TRBV28
j_gene: TRBJ1-5
CDR3nt: TGTGCCAGCATTCCCCCGGGTATTAGCAATCAGCCCCAGCATTTT
CDR3aa: CASIPPGISNQPQHF

d_gene: NA
abundance: NA
v_gene: TRBV5-1
j_gene: TRBJ1-3
CDR3nt: TGCGCCAGCAGCTTGGCCGATGGAAACACCATATATTTT
CDR3aa: CASSLADGNTIYF

d_gene: TRBD2
abundance: NA
v_gene: TRBV30
j_gene: TRBJ2-7
CDR3nt: TGTGCCTGGAGTGTACTAGCGGGGGGCCTCGAGCAGTACTTC
CDR3aa: CAWSVLAGGLEQYF

d_gene: NA
abundance: NA
v_gene: TRBV6-4
j_gene: TRBJ2-2
CDR3nt: TGTGCCAGCAGCGTAATCTCGGGGGACACCGGGGAGCTGTTTTTT
CDR3aa: CASSVISGDTGELFF

d_gene: NA
abundance: once
v_gene: TRBV15
j_gene: TRBJ2-6
CDR3nt: TGTGCCACCAGTCCGGACAGAGATGGGGCCAACGTCCTGACTTTC
CDR3aa: CATSPDRDGANVLTF

d_gene: NA
abundance: NA
v_gene: TRBV6-4
j_gene: TRBJ2-3
CDR3nt: TGTGCCAGCAGTGAGGGGGGGGCTACAGATACGCAGTATTTT
CDR3aa: CASSEGGATDTQYF

d_gene: TRBD1
abundance: NA
v_gene: TRBV6-1
j_gene: TRBJ2-3
CDR3nt: TGTGCCAGCAGAGCGACAGGGGCGGCAGATACGCAGTATTTT
CDR3aa: CASRATGAADTQYF

d_gene: NA
abundance: NA
v_gene: TRBV7-3
j_gene: TRBJ2-3
CDR3nt: TGTGCCAGCAGCTTAACCGCGGGGAGTGCGGCAGATACGCAGTATTTT
CDR3aa: CASSLTAGSAADTQYF

d_gene: TRBD2
abundance: once
v_gene: TRBV10-3
j_gene: TRBJ2-1
CDR3nt: TGTGCCATCACGGCTAGCGGGGTTGATGAGCAGTTCTTC
CDR3aa: CAITASGVDEQFF

d_gene: TRBD1
abundance: NA
v_gene: TRBV5-6
j_gene: TRBJ2-7
CDR3nt: TGTGCCAGCAGCTGGGGGACAGGGTGGTACGAGCAGTACTTC
CDR3aa: CASSWGTGWYEQYF

d_gene: NA
abundance: NA
v_gene: TRBV6-6
j_gene: TRBJ1-3
CDR3nt: TGTGCCACCCGCTCTGGAAACACCATATATTTT
CDR3aa: CATRSGNTIYF

d_gene: TRBD2
abundance: NA
v_gene: TRBV9
j_gene: TRBJ2-1
CDR3nt: TGTGCCAGCAGCCCACCGCGGGGGAGGGAGGGGTACAATGAGCAGTTCTTC
CDR3aa: CASSPPRGREGYNEQFF

d_gene: NA
abundance: NA
v_gene: TRBV5-5
j_gene: TRBJ1-4
CDR3nt: TGTGCCAGCAGCGGTCGTGGTACTAATGAAAAACTGTTTTTT
CDR3aa: CASSGRGTNEKLFF

d_gene: NA
abundance: NA
v_gene: TRBV11-2
j_gene: TRBJ2-3
CDR3nt: TGTGCCAGCAGCTTACGCCTGGGAGGGGGGGCGATAGATACGCAGTATTTT
CDR3aa: CASSLRLGGGAIDTQYF

d_gene: TRBD1
abundance: NA
v_gene: TRBV7-2
j_gene: TRBJ2-4
CDR3nt: TGTGCCAGCAGCTTAGGACAGGGAAACATTCAGTACTTC
CDR3aa: CASSLGQGNIQYF

d_gene: NA
abundance: NA
v_gene: TRBV4-2
j_gene: TRBJ2-7
CDR3nt: TGTGCCAGCAGCCAAGATCAGAGGCAGGGGCAGTACTTC
CDR3aa: CASSQDQRQGQYF

d_gene: TRBD2
abundance: NA
v_gene: TRBV19
j_gene: TRBJ2-2
CDR3nt: TGTGCCCATGGCGGGGGAACCGGGGAGCTGTTTTTT
CDR3aa: CAHGGGTGELFF

d_gene: NA
abundance: NA
v_gene: TRBV27
j_gene: TRBJ2-5
CDR3nt: TGTGCCAGCAGTCGCCAATTGGGGGAGACCCAGTACTTC
CDR3aa: CASSRQLGETQYF

d_gene: NA
abundance: NA
v_gene: TRBV7-8
j_gene: TRBJ1-5
CDR3nt: TGTGCCAGCAGCTTAACTGCCAGCAATCAGCCCCAGCATTTT
CDR3aa: CASSLTASNQPQHF

d_gene: NA
abundance: NA
v_gene: TRBV6-6
j_gene: TRBJ2-3
CDR3nt: TGTGCCAGCGGTGGAGGCGATACGCAGTATTTT
CDR3aa: CASGGGDTQYF

d_gene: NA
abundance: few
v_gene: TRBV9
j_gene: TRBJ1-2
CDR3nt: TGTGCCAGCAGCTACCGGGACTCGAGTTATGGCTACACCTTC
CDR3aa: CASSYRDSSYGYTF

d_gene: NA
abundance: NA
v_gene: TRBV10-3
j_gene: TRBJ2-1
CDR3nt: TGTGCCATCACCGGGGCTGAATACAATGAGCAGTTCTTC
CDR3aa: CAITGAEYNEQFF

d_gene: NA
abundance: NA
v_gene: TRBV5-5
j_gene: TRBJ2-5
CDR3nt: TGTGCCAGCAGCTTGCTAGACTCCCCCCAAGAGACCCAGTACTTC
CDR3aa: CASSLLDSPQETQYF

d_gene: NA
abundance: once
v_gene: TRBV7-9
j_gene: TRBJ2-1
CDR3nt: TGTGCCAGCAGCTTAGGAGGGGGTCGGTTCAATGAGCAGTTCTTC
CDR3aa: CASSLGGGRFNEQFF

d_gene: NA
abundance: NA
v_gene: TRBV11-2
j_gene: TRBJ2-7
CDR3nt: TGTGCCAGCAGGTTTCCGGGACGGATCTACGAGCAGTACTTC
CDR3aa: CASRFPGRIYEQYF